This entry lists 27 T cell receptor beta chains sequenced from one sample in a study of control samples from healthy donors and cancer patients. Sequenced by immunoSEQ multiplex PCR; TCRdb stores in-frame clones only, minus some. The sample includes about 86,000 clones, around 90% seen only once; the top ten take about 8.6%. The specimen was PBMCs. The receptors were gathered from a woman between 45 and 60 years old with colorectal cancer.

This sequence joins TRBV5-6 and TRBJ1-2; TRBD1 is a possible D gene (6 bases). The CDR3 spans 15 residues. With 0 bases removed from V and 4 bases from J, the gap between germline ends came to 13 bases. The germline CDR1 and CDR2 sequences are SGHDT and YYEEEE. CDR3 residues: CASSLEGVRGYGYTF. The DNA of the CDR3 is TGTGCCAGCAGCTTGGAGGGGGTTCGGGGCTATGGCTACACCTTC.

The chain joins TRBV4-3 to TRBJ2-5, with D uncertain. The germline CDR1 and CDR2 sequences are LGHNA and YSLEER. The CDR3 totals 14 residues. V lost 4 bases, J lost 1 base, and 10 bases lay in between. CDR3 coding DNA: TGCGCCAGCAGCCGCGGTGGGGTCCAAGAGACCCAGTACTTC. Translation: CASSRGGVQETQYF.

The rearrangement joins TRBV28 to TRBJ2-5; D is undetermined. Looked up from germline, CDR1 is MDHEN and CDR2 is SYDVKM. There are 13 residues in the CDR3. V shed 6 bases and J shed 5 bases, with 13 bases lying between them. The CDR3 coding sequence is TGTGCCAGCAGCTCTGACCCTGCCGAGACCCAGTACTTC. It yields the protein CASSSDPAETQYF.

The CDR3 nucleotides read TGTGCCAGCAGTTTATATAGCAGAGGACTACGCGTGGAGCAGTTCTTC. Amino acid sequence: CASSLYSRGLRVEQFF. The chain links TRBV28 to TRBJ2-1, with a tentative D call TRBD2 (6 bases). The germline V gene has CDR1 MDHEN and CDR2 SYDVKM. There are 16 residues in the CDR3. The V end was cut by 1 base, the J end by 10 bases, with 20 bases between.

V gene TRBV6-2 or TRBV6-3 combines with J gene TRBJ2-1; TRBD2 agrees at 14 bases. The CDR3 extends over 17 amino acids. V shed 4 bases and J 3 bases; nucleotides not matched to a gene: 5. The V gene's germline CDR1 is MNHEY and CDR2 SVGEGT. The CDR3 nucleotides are TGTGCCAGCAGTTCCCGGACTAGCGGGGGGAACTACAATGAGCAGTTCTTC. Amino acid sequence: CASSSRTSGGNYNEQFF.

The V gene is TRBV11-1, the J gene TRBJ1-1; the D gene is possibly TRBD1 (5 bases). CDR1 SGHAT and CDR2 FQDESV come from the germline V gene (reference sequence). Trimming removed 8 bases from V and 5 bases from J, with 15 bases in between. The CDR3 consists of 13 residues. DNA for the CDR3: TGTGCCAGCGGTTCGGGGCGATGGACTGAAGCTTTCTTT. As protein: CASGSGRWTEAFF.

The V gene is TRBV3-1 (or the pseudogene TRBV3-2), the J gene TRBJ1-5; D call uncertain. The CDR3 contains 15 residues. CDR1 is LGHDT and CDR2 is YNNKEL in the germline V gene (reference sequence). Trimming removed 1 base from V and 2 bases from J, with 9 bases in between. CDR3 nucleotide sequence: TGTGCCAGCAGCCAAGGGACCCGGGGCAATCAGCCCCAGCATTTT. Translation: CASSQGTRGNQPQHF.

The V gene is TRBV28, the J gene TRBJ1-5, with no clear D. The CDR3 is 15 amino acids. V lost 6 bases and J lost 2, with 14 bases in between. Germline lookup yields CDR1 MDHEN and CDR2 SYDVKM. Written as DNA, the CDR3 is TGTGCCAGCAGCTCCCGAGGGCATGGCAATCAGCCCCAGCATTTT. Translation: CASSSRGHGNQPQHF.

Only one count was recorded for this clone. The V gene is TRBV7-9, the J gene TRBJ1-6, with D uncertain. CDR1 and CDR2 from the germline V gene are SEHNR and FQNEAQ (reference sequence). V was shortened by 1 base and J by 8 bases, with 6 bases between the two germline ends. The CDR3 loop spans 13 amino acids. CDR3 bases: TGTGCCAGCAGCTTAGAGGACCATTCACCCCTCCACTTT. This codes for CASSLEDHSPLHF.

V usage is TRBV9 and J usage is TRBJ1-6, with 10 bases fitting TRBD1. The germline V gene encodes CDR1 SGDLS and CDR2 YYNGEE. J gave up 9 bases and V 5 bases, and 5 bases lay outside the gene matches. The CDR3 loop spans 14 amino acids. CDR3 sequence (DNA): TGTGCCAGCAGTCTCGGACAGGGGGTTTCACCCCTCCACTTT. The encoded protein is CASSLGQGVSPLHF.

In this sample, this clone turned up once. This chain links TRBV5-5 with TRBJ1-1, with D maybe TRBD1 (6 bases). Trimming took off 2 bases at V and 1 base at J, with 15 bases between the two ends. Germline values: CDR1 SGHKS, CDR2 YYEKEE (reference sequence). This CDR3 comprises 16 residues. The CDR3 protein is CASSFGGGRGNTEAFF. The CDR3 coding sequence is TGTGCCAGCAGCTTTGGGGGCGGACGCGGGAACACTGAAGCTTTCTTT.

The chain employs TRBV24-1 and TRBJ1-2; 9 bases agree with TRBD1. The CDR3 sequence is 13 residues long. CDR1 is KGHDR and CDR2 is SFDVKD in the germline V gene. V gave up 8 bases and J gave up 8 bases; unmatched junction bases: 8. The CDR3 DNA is TGTGCCACCACGTCAGGACAGGGGAACGGCTACACCTTC. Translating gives CATTSGQGNGYTF.

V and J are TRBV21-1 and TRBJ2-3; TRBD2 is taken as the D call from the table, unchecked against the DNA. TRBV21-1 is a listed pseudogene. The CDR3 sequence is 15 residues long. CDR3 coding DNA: TGTGCCACCCTAAGCGGGGGGACTGGCACAGATACGCAGTATTTT. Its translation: CATLSGGTGTDTQYF.

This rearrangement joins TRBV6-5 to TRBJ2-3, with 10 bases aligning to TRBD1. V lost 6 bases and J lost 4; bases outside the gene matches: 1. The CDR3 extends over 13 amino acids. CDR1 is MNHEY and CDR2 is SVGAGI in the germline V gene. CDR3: CASSGQGADTQYF. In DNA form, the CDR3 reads TGTGCCAGCAGCGGACAGGGGGCAGATACGCAGTATTTT.

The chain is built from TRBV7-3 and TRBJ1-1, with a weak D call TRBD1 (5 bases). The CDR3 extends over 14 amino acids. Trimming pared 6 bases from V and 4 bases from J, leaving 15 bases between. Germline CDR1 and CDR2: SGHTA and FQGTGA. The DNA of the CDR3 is TGTGCCAGCAGTCCGCAGGGTATGTCCACTGAAGCTTTCTTT. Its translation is CASSPQGMSTEAFF.

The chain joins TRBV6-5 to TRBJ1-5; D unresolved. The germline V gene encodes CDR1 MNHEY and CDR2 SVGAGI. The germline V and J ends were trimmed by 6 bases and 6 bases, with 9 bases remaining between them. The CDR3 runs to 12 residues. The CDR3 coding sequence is TGTGCCAGCAGGGGGTCTGGTCAGCCCCAGCATTTT. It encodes CASRGSGQPQHF.

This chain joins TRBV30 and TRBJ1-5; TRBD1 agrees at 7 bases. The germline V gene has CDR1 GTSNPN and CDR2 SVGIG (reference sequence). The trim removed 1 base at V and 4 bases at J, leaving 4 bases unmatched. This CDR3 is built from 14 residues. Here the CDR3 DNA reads TGTGCCTGGAGTGGAGAACAGGGGAATCAGCCCCAGCATTTT. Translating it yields CAWSGEQGNQPQHF.

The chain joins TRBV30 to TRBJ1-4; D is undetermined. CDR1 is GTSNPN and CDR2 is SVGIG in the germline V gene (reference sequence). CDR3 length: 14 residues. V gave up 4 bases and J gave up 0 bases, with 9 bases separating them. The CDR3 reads CAWTRRATNEKLFF. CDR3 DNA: TGTGCCTGGACCCGGCGGGCAACTAATGAAAAACTGTTTTTT.

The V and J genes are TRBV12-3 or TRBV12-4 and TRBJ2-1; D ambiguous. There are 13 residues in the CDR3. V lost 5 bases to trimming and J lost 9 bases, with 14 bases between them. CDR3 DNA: TGTGCCAGCAGTGGATCGTCCTTGGCTGAGCAGTTCTTC. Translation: CASSGSSLAEQFF.

The DNA of the CDR3 is TGTGCCAGCAGCCAAAGAGAGTACAATGAGCAGTTCTTC. It encodes CASSQREYNEQFF. The chain is built from TRBV9 and TRBJ2-1; D unclear. The length of the CDR3 is 13 residues. V lost 4 bases and J 4 bases, leaving 9 bases between the germline ends. Germline V gives CDR1 SGDLS, CDR2 YYNGEE. The full variable domain, its missing parts supplied by reference TRBV9 and TRBJ2-1, is DSGVTQTPKHLITATGQRVTLRCSPRSGDLSVYWYQQSLDQGLQFLIQYYNGEERAKGNILERFSAQQFPDLHSELNLSSLELGDSALYFCASSQREYNEQFFGPGTRLTVL.

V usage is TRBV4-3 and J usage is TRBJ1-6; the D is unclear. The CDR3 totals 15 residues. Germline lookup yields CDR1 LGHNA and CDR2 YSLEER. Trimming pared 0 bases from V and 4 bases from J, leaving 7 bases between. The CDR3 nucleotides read TGCGCCAGCAGCCAAGATCAACTGTATAATTCACCCCTCCACTTT. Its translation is CASSQDQLYNSPLHF.

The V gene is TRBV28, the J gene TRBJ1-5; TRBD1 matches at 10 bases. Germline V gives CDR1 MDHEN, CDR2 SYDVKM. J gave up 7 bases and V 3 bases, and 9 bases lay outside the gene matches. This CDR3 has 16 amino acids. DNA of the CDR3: TGTGCCAGCAGTTTTTGGGACAGGGGAAGAGGCCAGCCCCAGCATTTT. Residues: CASSFWDRGRGQPQHF.

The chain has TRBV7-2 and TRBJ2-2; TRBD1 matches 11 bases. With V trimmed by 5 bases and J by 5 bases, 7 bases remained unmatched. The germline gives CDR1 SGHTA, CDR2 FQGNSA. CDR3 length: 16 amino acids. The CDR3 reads CASSRLGTGGTGELFF. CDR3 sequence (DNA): TGTGCCAGCAGCAGACTAGGGACAGGGGGAACCGGGGAGCTGTTTTTT.

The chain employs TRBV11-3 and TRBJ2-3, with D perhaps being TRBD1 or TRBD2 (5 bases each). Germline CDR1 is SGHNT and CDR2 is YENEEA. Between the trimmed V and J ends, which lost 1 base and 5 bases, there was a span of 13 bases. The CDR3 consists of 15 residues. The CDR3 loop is CASSLGEGQGDTQYF. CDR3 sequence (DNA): TGTGCCAGCAGCTTAGGAGAGGGGCAGGGAGATACGCAGTATTTT.

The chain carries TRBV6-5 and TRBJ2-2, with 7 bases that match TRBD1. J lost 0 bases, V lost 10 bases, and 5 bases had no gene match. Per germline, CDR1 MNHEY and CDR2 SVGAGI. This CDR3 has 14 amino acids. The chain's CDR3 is CAIRQGPNTGELFF. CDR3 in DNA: TGTGCCATCCGACAGGGACCGAACACCGGGGAGCTGTTTTTT.

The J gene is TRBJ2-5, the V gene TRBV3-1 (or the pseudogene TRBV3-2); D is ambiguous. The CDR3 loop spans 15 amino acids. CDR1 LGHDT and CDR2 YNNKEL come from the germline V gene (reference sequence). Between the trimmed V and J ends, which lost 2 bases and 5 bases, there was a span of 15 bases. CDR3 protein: CASSQKAPGRETQYF. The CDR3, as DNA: TGTGCCAGCAGCCAAAAGGCCCCCGGGCGGGAGACCCAGTACTTC.

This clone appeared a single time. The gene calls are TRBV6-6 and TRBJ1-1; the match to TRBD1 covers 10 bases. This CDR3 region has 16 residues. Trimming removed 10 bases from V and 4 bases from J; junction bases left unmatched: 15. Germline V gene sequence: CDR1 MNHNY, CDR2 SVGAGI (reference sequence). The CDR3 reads CATFAGQGILGTEAFF. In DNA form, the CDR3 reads TGTGCCACCTTTGCGGGACAGGGGATTTTAGGCACTGAAGCTTTCTTT.